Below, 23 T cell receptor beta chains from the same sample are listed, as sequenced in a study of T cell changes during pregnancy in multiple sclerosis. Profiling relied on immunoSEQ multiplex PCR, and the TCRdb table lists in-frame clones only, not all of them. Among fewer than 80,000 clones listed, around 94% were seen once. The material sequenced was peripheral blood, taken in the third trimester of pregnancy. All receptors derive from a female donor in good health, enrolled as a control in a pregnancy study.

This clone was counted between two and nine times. The CDR3 here is CASSPDRVKLFF. The CDR3 DNA reads TGTGCCAGCAGCCCGGACAGGGTGAAACTGTTTTTT. The chain combines TRBV7-9 with TRBJ1-4; 8 positions match TRBD1. Germline CDR1 SEHNR, CDR2 FQNEAQ (reference sequence). The CDR3 totals 12 residues. J lost 11 bases, V lost 5 bases, and 4 bases had no gene match.

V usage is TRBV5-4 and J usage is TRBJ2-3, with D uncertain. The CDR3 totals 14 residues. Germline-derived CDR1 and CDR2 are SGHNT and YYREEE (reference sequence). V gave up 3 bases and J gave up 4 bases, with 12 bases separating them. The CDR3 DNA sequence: TGTGCCAGCAGCTCGCTAGTTATCGCAGATACGCAGTATTTT. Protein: CASSSLVIADTQYF. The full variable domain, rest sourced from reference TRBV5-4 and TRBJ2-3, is ETGVTQSPTHLIKTRGQQVTLRCSSQSGHNTVSWYQQALGQGPQFIFQYYREEENGRGNFPPRFSGLQFPNYSSELNVNALELDDSALYLCASSSLVIADTQYFGPGTRLTVL.

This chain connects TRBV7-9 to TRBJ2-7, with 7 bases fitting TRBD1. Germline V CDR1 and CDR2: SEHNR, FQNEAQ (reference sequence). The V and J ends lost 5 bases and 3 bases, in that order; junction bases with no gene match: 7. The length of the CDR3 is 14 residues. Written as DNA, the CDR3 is TGTGCCAGCAGCCCCACAGGGGTTCTCTACGAGCAGTACTTC. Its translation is CASSPTGVLYEQYF.

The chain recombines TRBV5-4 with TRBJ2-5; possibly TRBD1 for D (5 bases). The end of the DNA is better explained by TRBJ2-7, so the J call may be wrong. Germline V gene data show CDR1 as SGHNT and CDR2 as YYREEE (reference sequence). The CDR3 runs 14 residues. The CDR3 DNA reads TGTGCCAGCAGCTTGGGGGGCAGCTCCTACGAGCAGTACTTC. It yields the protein CASSLGGSSYEQYF.

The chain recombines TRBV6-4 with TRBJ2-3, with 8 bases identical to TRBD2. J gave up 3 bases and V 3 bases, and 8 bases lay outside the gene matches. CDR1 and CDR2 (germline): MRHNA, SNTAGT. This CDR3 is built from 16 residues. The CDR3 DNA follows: TGTGCCAGCAGTGAGTCTTACGGGGGGGCAACAGATACGCAGTATTTT. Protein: CASSESYGGATDTQYF.

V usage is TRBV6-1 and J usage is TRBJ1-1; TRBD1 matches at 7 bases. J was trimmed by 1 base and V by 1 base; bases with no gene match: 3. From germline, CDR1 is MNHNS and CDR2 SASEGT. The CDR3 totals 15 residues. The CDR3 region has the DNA TGTGCCAGCAGTGAAGAGGGACAGAAGAACACTGAAGCTTTCTTT. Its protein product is CASSEEGQKNTEAFF.

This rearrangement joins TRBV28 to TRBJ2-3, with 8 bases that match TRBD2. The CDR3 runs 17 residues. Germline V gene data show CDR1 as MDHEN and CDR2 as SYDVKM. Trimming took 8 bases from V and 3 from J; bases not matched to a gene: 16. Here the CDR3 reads CASPLHKVAGITDTQYF. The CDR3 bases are TGTGCCAGCCCCCTTCATAAAGTAGCGGGAATAACAGATACGCAGTATTTT.

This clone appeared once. DNA of the CDR3: TGTGCCATCAGTGGCTCTAGCGGGGGGCCCAACGAGCAGTACTTC. Its protein is CAISGSSGGPNEQYF. The chain joins TRBV10-3 to TRBJ2-7; 11 bases match TRBD2. With 4 bases clipped from V and 5 bases from J, the junction kept 7 bases outside the gene matches. The CDR3 has 15 amino acids. Germline assignment: CDR1 ENHRY and CDR2 SYGVKD.

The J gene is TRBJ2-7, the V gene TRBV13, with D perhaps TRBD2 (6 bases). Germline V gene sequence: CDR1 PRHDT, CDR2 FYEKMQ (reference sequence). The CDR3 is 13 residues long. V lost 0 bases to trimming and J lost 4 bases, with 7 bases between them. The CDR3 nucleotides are TGTGCCAGCAGCTTAGGGGCGGGATACGAGCAGTACTTC. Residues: CASSLGAGYEQYF.

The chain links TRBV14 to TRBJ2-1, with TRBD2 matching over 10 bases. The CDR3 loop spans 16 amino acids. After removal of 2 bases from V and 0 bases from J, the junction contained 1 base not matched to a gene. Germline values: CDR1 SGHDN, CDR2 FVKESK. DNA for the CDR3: TGTGCCAGCAGCCAAAGCGGGGGGGCCTCCTACAATGAGCAGTTCTTC. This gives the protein CASSQSGGASYNEQFF.

CDR3 in DNA: TGTGCCAGCAGTGGGACAGGTTCTCAGCCCCAGCATTTT. Translated, it gives CASSGTGSQPQHF. This sequence joins TRBV2 and TRBJ1-5; TRBD1 matches 7 bases. This CDR3 is 13 amino acids long. Per germline, CDR1 SNHLY and CDR2 FYNNEI. V dropped 4 bases and J dropped 6; count of bases not matched to a gene: 3.

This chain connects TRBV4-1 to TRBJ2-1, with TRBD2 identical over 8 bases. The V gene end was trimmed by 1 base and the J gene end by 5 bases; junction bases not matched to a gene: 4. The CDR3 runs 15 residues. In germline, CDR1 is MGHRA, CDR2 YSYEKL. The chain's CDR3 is CASSQVLAEDNEQFF. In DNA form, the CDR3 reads TGCGCCAGCAGCCAAGTACTAGCGGAAGACAATGAGCAGTTCTTC.

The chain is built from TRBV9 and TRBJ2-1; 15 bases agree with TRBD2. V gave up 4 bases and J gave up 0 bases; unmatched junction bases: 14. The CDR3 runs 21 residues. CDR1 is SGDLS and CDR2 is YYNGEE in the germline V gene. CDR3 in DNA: TGTGCCAGCAGCCTAGGAGGGCCCGGGACTAGCGGGAGGCGCTCCTACAATGAGCAGTTCTTC. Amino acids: CASSLGGPGTSGRRSYNEQFF.

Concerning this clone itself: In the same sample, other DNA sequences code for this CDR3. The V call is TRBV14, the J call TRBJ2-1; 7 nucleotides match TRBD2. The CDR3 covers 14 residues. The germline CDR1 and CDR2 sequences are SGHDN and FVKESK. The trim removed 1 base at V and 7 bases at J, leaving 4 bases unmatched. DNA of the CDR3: TGTGCCAGCAGCCAAGTTGGGCGGGGGAATGAGCAGTTCTTC. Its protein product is CASSQVGRGNEQFF.

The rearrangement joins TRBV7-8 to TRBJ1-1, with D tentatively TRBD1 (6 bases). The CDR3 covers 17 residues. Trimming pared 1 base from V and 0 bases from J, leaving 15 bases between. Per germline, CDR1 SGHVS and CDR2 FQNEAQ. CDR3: CASSLGGGLGMNTEAFF. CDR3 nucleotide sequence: TGTGCCAGCAGCTTAGGGGGGGGGCTAGGGATGAACACTGAAGCTTTCTTT.

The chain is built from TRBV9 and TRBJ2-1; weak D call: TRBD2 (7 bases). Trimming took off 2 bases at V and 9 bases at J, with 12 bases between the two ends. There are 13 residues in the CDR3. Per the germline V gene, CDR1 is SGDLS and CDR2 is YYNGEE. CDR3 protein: CASSVGGGGEQFF. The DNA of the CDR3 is TGTGCCAGCAGCGTGGGGGGCGGGGGTGAGCAGTTCTTC. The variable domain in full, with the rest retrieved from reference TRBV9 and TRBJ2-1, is DSGVTQTPKHLITATGQRVTLRCSPRSGDLSVYWYQQSLDQGLQFLIQYYNGEERAKGNILERFSAQQFPDLHSELNLSSLELGDSALYFCASSVGGGGEQFFGPGTRLTVL.

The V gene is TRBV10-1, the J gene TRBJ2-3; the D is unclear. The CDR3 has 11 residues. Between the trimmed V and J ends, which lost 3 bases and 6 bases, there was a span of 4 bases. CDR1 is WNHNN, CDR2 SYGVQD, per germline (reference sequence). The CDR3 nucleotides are TGCGCCAGCAGTGATGAGGATACGCAGTATTTT. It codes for CASSDEDTQYF.

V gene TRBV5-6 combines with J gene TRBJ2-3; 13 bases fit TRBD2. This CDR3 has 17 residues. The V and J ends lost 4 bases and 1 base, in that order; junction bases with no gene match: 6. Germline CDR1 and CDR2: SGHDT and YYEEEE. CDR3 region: CASSRGGLAGRTDTQYF. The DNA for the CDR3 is TGTGCCAGCAGCCGGGGGGGACTAGCGGGACGCACAGATACGCAGTATTTT. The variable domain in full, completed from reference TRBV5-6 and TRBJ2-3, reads DAGVTQSPTHLIKTRGQQVTLRCSPKSGHDTVSWYQQALGQGPQFIFQYYEEEERQRGNFPDRFSGHQFPNYSSELNVNALLLGDSALYLCASSRGGLAGRTDTQYFGPGTRLTVL.

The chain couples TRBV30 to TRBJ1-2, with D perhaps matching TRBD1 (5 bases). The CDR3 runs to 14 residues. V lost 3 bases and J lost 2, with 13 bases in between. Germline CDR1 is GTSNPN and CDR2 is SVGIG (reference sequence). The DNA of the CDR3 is TGTGCCTGGAGCGAGGTACGACAGAACTATGGCTACACCTTC. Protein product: CAWSEVRQNYGYTF.

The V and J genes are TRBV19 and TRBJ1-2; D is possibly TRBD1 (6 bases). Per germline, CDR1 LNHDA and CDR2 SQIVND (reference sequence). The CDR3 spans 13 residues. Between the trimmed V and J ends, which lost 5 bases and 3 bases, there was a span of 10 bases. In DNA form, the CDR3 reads TGTGCCAGTAGTGCCCGGACAGACTATGGCTACACCTTC. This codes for CASSARTDYGYTF. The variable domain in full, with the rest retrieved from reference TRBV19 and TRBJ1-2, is DGGITQSPKYLFRKEGQNVTLSCEQNLNHDAMYWYRQDPGQGLRLIYYSQIVNDFQKGDIAEGYSVSREKKESFPLTVTSAQKNPTAFYLCASSARTDYGYTFGSGTRLTVV.

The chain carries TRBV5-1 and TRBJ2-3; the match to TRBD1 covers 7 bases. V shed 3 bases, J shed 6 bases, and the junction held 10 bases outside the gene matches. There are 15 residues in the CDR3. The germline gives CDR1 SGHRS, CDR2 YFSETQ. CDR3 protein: CASSYTTGLVDTQYF. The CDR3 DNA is TGCGCCAGCAGCTACACGACAGGGTTGGTGGATACGCAGTATTTT.

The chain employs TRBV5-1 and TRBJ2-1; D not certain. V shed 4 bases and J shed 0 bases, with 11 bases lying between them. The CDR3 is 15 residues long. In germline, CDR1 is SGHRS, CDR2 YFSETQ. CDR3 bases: TGCGCCAGCAGCCACTCTCCGAGCTCCTACAATGAGCAGTTCTTC. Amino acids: CASSHSPSSYNEQFF.

The CDR3 bases are TGTGCCAGCAGGGGGGGAGGTGAGCAGTTCTTC. This translates into CASRGGGEQFF. The V call is TRBV5-4, the J call TRBJ2-1; maybe TRBD2 (6 bases). Deletions cut 5 bases from V and 9 bases from J, with 9 bases between. The CDR3 spans 11 residues. Germline CDR1 is SGHNT and CDR2 is YYREEE (reference sequence).